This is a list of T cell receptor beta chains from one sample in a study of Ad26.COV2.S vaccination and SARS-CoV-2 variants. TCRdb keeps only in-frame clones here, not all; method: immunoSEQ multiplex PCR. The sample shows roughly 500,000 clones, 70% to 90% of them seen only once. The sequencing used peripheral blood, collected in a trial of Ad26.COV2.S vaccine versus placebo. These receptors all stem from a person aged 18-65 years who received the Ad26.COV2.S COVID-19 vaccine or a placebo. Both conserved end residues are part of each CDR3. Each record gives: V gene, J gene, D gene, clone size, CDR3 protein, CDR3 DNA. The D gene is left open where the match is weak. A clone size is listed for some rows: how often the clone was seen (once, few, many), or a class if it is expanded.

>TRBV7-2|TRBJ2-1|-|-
CASSLGRQTHEQFF
TGTGCCAGCAGCTTAGGAAGGCAGACCCATGAGCAGTTCTTC
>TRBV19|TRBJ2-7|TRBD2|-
CASSIGLAGNEQYF
TGTGCCAGTAGTATAGGACTAGCGGGAAACGAGCAGTACTTC
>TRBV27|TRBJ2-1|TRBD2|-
CASSLAGLSYNEQFF
TGTGCCAGCAGTCTAGCGGGACTTTCCTACAATGAGCAGTTCTTC
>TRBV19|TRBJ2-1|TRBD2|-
CASSGGLAAEQFF
TGTGCCAGTAGTGGGGGACTAGCGGCTGAGCAGTTCTTC
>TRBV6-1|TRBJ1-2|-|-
CASSEGTLVYGYTF
TGTGCCAGCAGTGAGGGAACGTTGGTCTATGGCTACACCTTC
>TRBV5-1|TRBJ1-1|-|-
CASSPLTVMNTEAFF
TGCGCCAGCAGCCCATTGACCGTTATGAACACTGAAGCTTTCTTT
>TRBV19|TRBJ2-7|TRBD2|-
CASSRTSGNYEQYF
TGTGCCAGTAGCCGGACTAGCGGGAACTACGAGCAGTACTTC
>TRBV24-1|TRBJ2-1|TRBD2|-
CATSDTGLAGGPWDEQFF
TGTGCCACCAGTGATACCGGACTAGCGGGAGGGCCTTGGGATGAGCAGTTCTTC
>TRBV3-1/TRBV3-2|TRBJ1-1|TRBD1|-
CASSPGQGDTEAFF
TGTGCCAGCAGCCCCGGACAGGGCGACACTGAAGCTTTCTTT
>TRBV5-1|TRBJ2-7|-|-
CASRGDPKGYEQYF
TGCGCCAGCAGGGGGGATCCCAAGGGGTACGAGCAGTACTTC
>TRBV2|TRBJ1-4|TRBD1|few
CASSTDRGSLTNEKLFF
TGTGCCAGCAGTACGGACAGGGGATCGTTAACTAATGAAAAACTGTTTTTT
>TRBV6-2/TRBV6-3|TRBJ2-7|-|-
CASSYSTSYEQYF
TGTGCCAGCAGTTACTCGACTAGCTACGAGCAGTACTTC
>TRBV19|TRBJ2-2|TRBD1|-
CASSRRTGMTGELFF
TGTGCCAGTAGTAGGCGGACAGGGATGACCGGGGAGCTGTTTTTT
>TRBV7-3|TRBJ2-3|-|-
CASSRDPPPSTQYF
TGTGCCAGCAGCCGGGACCCCCCTCCCAGTACGCAGTATTTT
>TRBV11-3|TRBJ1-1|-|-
CASSLERFGNTEAFF
TGTGCCAGCAGCTTAGAAAGGTTTGGAAACACTGAAGCTTTCTTT
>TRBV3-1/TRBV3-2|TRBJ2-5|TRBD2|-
CASSQVPDSGRPQIQYF
TGTGCCAGCAGCCAAGTTCCTGATAGCGGGAGGCCGCAGATCCAGTACTTC
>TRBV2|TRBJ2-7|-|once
CASSVGGGSSYEQYF
TGTGCCAGCAGTGTAGGGGGTGGAAGCTCCTACGAGCAGTACTTC
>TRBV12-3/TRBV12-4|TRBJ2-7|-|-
CASSFDGYEQYF
TGTGCCAGCAGTTTTGACGGCTACGAGCAGTACTTC
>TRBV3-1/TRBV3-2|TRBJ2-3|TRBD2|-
CASSQGVAGGPQDTQYF
TGTGCCAGCAGCCAAGGGGTGGCGGGAGGGCCTCAAGATACGCAGTATTTT
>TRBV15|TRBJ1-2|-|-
CATSRDMAGLSYGYTF
TGTGCCACCAGCAGAGATATGGCAGGGCTAAGCTATGGCTACACCTTC
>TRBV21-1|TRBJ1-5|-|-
CASSKFFGGLSQPQHF
TGTGCCAGCAGCAAATTTTTCGGGGGTCTCTCCCAGCCCCAGCATTTT
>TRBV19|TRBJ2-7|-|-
CASSISDSRGKKQYF
TGTGCCAGTAGTATATCGGACAGTAGGGGAAAAAAGCAGTACTTC
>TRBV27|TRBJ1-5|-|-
CASQSIYTGNQPQHF
TGTGCCAGCCAATCCATATACACCGGCAATCAGCCCCAGCATTTT
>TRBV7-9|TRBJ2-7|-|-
CASSLIATNEQYF
TGTGCCAGCAGCTTAATAGCAACGAACGAGCAGTACTTC
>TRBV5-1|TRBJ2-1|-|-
CASSLLSNARSYNEQFF
TGCGCCAGCAGCTTGTTGTCGAACGCTAGATCCTACAATGAGCAGTTCTTC
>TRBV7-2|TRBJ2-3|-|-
CASSFLDTQYF
TGTGCCAGCAGCTTCCTAGATACGCAGTATTTT
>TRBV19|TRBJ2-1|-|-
CASSIDPTYNEQFF
TGTGCCAGTAGTATAGATCCCACATACAATGAGCAGTTCTTC
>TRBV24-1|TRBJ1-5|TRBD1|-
CATSDPGGSNQPQHF
TGTGCCACCAGTGACCCAGGGGGGAGCAATCAGCCCCAGCATTTT
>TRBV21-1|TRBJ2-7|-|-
CASSKCRVAPYEQYF
TGTGCCAGCAGCAAATGTAGGGTCGCCCCCTACGAGCAGTACTTC
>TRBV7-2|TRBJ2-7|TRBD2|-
CASRFGTTSYEQYF
TGTGCCAGCAGATTCGGGACTACCTCCTACGAGCAGTACTTC
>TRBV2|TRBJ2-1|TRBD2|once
CASSESGSSYNEQFF
TGTGCCAGCAGTGAAAGCGGGAGTTCCTACAATGAGCAGTTCTTC
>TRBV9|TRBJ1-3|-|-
CASSVTQGASGNTIYF
TGTGCCAGCAGCGTGACCCAGGGTGCCTCTGGAAACACCATATATTTT
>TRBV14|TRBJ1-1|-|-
CASSLGRPFEAFF
TGTGCCAGCAGCCTCGGTAGACCGTTTGAAGCTTTCTTT
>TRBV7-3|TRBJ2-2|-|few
CASSYRGNTGELFF
TGTGCCAGCAGCTATCGTGGGAACACCGGGGAGCTGTTTTTT
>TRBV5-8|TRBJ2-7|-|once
CASSRAYEQYF
TGTGCCAGCAGCCGGGCCTACGAGCAGTACTTC
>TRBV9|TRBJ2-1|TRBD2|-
CASSVLAGGPMNEQFF
TGTGCCAGCAGCGTTTTAGCGGGAGGGCCCATGAATGAGCAGTTCTTC
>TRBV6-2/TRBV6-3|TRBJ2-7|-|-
CASSYDEPAHSSYEQYF
TGTGCCAGCAGTTACGATGAACCTGCACATAGCTCCTACGAGCAGTACTTC